The 2 T cell receptor beta chains listed next were all sequenced from one sample in a study of blood T cells in healthy people across ages. A second 7 to 11 cycle PCR used barcoded and J-beta primers. MiXCR, run by TCRdb on the 5' RACE reads, gives a single entry per CDR3 protein. The table records 650,000 to 1,000,000 distinct CDR3 sequences, about 45% of them present only once. Sequencing was performed on blood. The receptors were sampled from a man at least 80 years old in good health.

For the CDR3, the DNA is TGTGCCAGCAGTACCACCAGCGGGCCCCCTCTCGAGCAGTACTTC. Protein product: CASSTTSGPPLEQYF. The V call is TRBV28, the J call TRBJ2-7; perhaps TRBD2 as D (6 bases). With 5 bases removed from V and 6 bases from J, the gap between germline ends came to 20 bases. Germline-derived CDR1 and CDR2 are MDHEN and SYDVKM. The length of the CDR3 is 15 residues.

The V call is TRBV24-1, the J call TRBJ2-2; 9 bases agree with TRBD2. V was pared by 0 bases and J by 8 bases, with 6 bases of the junction left unmatched. This CDR3 comprises 16 residues. Germline CDR1 and CDR2: KGHDR and SFDVKD. CDR3: CATSDLHLAGRGELFF. CDR3 coding DNA: TGTGCCACCAGTGATTTGCACCTAGCGGGACGTGGGGAGCTGTTTTTT.